A single sample is the source of the 23 T cell receptor beta chains below, sequenced in a study of OX40 agonist ivuxolimab in advanced cancers. The repertoire was sequenced with immunoSEQ multiplex PCR; TCRdb's copy has only in-frame clones and lacks some. Altogether about 83,000 clones are present, about 92% being singletons, with the ten largest covering less than 10%. The material was CD4+ or CD8+ T cells sorted from blood, obtained in a trial of the OX40 agonist ivuxolimab. The source is an adult with an advanced solid tumor such as melanoma, head and neck, liver or kidney cancer.

The J gene is TRBJ2-7, the V gene TRBV5-8; 9 positions agree with TRBD1. The CDR3 contains 17 residues. V shed 0 bases and J 2 bases; nucleotides not matched to a gene: 9. Germline CDR1 reads SGHTS; CDR2 reads YDEGEE. The DNA for the CDR3 is TGTGCCAGCAGCTTGGGCGGGGACAGGGAAGGCGCCTACGAGCAGTACTTC. Its protein is CASSLGGDREGAYEQYF.

The chain carries TRBV11-2 and TRBJ2-7; 7 bases map to TRBD1. Germline trimming cut 5 bases from V and 3 bases from J; bases unmatched to any gene: 7. The CDR3 extends over 14 amino acids. Germline CDR1 SGHAT, CDR2 FQNNGV. The CDR3 DNA is TGTGCCAGCAGCCCTGGACAGGACGTCTACGAGCAGTACTTC. It encodes CASSPGQDVYEQYF.

V usage is TRBV4-2 and J usage is TRBJ2-5, with TRBD2 matching over 10 bases. Germline CDR1 and CDR2: LGHNA and YNFKEQ. CDR3 size: 16 residues. Losses at the gene ends were 1 base for V and 5 bases for J; bases not matched to a gene: 7. This CDR3 reads CASSQVPSSGGETQYF. As DNA, the CDR3 is TGTGCCAGCAGCCAAGTACCCTCTAGCGGGGGTGAGACCCAGTACTTC.

The J gene is TRBJ2-7, the V gene TRBV2; D is ambiguous. The CDR3 extends over 13 amino acids. Germline V CDR1 and CDR2: SNHLY, FYNNEI. Trimming removed 2 bases at V and 2 bases at J, with 7 bases between. The CDR3 here is CASSESATYEQYF. In DNA, the CDR3 is TGTGCCAGCAGTGAAAGTGCCACCTACGAGCAGTACTTC.

CDR3 sequence (DNA): TGTGCCAGCAGTCCAATAGCGGGGGCCTCCTACGAGCAGTACTTC. It yields the protein CASSPIAGASYEQYF. The V gene is TRBV27, the J gene TRBJ2-7; 9 bases align to TRBD2. The ends lost 5 bases at V and 0 bases at J; junction bases unmatched: 5. This CDR3 has 15 amino acids. Germline CDR1 is MNHEY and CDR2 is SMNVEV (reference sequence).

In its sample, this clone was seen once. V gene TRBV4-1 combines with J gene TRBJ1-6, with D possibly TRBD1 on 5 matching bases. V lost 0 bases and J lost 0, with 9 bases in between. Germline lookup yields CDR1 MGHRA and CDR2 YSYEKL. The CDR3 consists of 17 residues. CDR3 coding DNA: TGCGCCAGCAGCCAAGACGGGGGGACCTCCTATAATTCACCCCTCCACTTT. Translating gives CASSQDGGTSYNSPLHF.

This chain uses TRBV7-2 with TRBJ2-7; D unresolved. The germline V gene has CDR1 SGHTA and CDR2 FQGNSA. The V end was cut by 2 bases, the J end by 1 base, with 3 bases between. The CDR3 has 12 residues. CDR3: CASSLWSYEQYF. CDR3 DNA: TGTGCCAGCAGCTTATGGTCCTACGAGCAGTACTTC.

This clone was observed once. The V gene is TRBV29-1, the J gene TRBJ2-1; a possible D gene is TRBD2 (7 bases). The germline V and J ends were trimmed by 5 bases and 9 bases, with 11 bases remaining between them. Germline-derived CDR1 and CDR2 are SQVTM and ANQGSEA. The CDR3 length is 11 residues. As DNA, the CDR3 is TGCAGCGTTCCGGGGGGCGGTGAGCAGTTCTTC. Translated, it gives CSVPGGGEQFF.

The gene calls are TRBV9 and TRBJ2-3; 14 bases map to TRBD2. V lost 4 bases and J lost 4; bases outside the gene matches: 5. The CDR3 contains 16 residues. CDR1 is SGDLS, CDR2 YYNGEE, per germline. For the CDR3, the DNA is TGTGCCAGCAGCCACGGACTAGCGGGGGGAGCAGATACGCAGTATTTT. Amino acids: CASSHGLAGGADTQYF.

The rearrangement joins TRBV29-1 to TRBJ1-4; 7 nucleotides align to TRBD1. V lost 7 bases, J lost 7 bases, and 15 bases stayed unmatched. This CDR3 comprises 15 residues. CDR1 is SQVTM, CDR2 ANQGSEA, per germline. The chain's CDR3 is CSAPLRQGGGEKLFF. CDR3 DNA sequence: TGCAGCGCCCCGCTCCGACAGGGAGGAGGTGAAAAACTGTTTTTT.

Here the CDR3 reads CASSDGTDHQPQHF. Written as DNA, the CDR3 is TGTGCCAGCAGTGATGGGACAGATCATCAGCCCCAGCATTTT. This sequence joins TRBV6-5 and TRBJ1-5; 7 nucleotides agree with TRBD1. There are 14 residues in the CDR3. V lost 5 bases and J lost 5; bases outside the gene matches: 6. From germline, CDR1 is MNHEY and CDR2 SVGAGI.

This chain links TRBV5-1 with TRBJ2-1; D is unresolved. Between the trimmed V and J ends, which lost 1 base and 0 bases, there was a span of 14 bases. CDR1 SGHRS and CDR2 YFSETQ come from the germline V gene. CDR3 size: 17 residues. This chain's CDR3 is CASSLLNLGSSYNEQFF. The CDR3 DNA reads TGCGCCAGCAGCTTGCTAAACCTTGGCAGCTCCTACAATGAGCAGTTCTTC.

The gene calls are TRBV4-1 and TRBJ2-5, with TRBD2 matching 9 bases. From germline, CDR1 is MGHRA and CDR2 YSYEKL. The CDR3 covers 15 residues. Trimming at V came to 4 bases and at J to 3 bases, leaving 6 bases not matched to a gene. The CDR3, as DNA: TGCGCCAGCAGCCTTGGGACTAGCATCGAAGAGACCCAGTACTTC. It yields the protein CASSLGTSIEETQYF.

V usage is TRBV5-6 and J usage is TRBJ2-1; 7 bases are a match to TRBD1. The CDR3 consists of 15 residues. Germline V lookup: CDR1 SGHDT, CDR2 YYEEEE. The junction had 9 bases not matched to a gene; V was cut back by 7 bases and J by 2 bases. For the CDR3, the DNA is TGTGCCAGCTACGAACAGGGGCTGACCTACAATGAGCAGTTCTTC. Protein sequence: CASYEQGLTYNEQFF.

V usage is TRBV13 and J usage is TRBJ1-2, with 9 bases lining up with TRBD1. The CDR3 is 16 amino acids. V was pared by 4 bases and J by 3 bases, with 9 bases of the junction left unmatched. In germline, CDR1 is PRHDT, CDR2 FYEKMQ (reference sequence). This CDR3 is CASSSLQGAGDYGYTF. The CDR3 DNA reads TGTGCCAGCAGCTCCCTACAGGGGGCTGGCGACTATGGCTACACCTTC. The complete variable domain, with remaining parts taken from reference TRBV13 and TRBJ1-2, reads AAGVIQSPRHLIKEKRETATLKCYPIPRHDTVYWYQQGPGQDPQFLISFYEKMQSDKGSIPDRFSAQQFSDYHSELNMSSLELGDSALYFCASSSLQGAGDYGYTFGSGTRLTVV.

The chain links TRBV4-2 to TRBJ2-5; D is perhaps TRBD1 or TRBD2 (5 bases each). The CDR3 is 14 residues long. Germline-derived CDR1 and CDR2 are LGHNA and YNFKEQ. V lost 4 bases, J lost 5 bases, and 14 bases lay in between. The CDR3 loop reads CASSPGHSEETQYF. CDR3 sequence (DNA): TGTGCCAGCAGCCCTGGACATAGCGAGGAGACCCAGTACTTC.

The genes are TRBV19 and TRBJ2-7; no clear D gene. Germline values: CDR1 LNHDA, CDR2 SQIVND (reference sequence). The CDR3 is made up of 15 amino acids. Trimming removed 5 bases at V and 4 bases at J, with 18 bases between. The CDR3 sequence: CASSPLDESEYEQYF. CDR3 sequence (DNA): TGTGCCAGTAGTCCGCTGGACGAGTCTGAGTACGAGCAGTACTTC.

The chain has TRBV5-4 and TRBJ2-7, with a possible D match to TRBD1 (5 bases). The CDR3 has 13 amino acids. CDR1 is SGHNT, CDR2 YYREEE, per germline (reference sequence). V lost 7 bases to trimming and J lost 2 bases, with 13 bases between them. The CDR3 nucleotides are TGTGCCAGCGGTTCAGGGTCTCCCTACGAGCAGTACTTC. Amino acids: CASGSGSPYEQYF.

The gene calls are TRBV4-1 and TRBJ1-4, with no clear D. The CDR3 runs to 15 residues. Germline V gene sequence: CDR1 MGHRA, CDR2 YSYEKL. Deletions cut 0 bases from V and 7 bases from J, with 12 bases between. The CDR3: CASSQDRFVGEKLFF. For the CDR3, the DNA is TGCGCCAGCAGCCAAGATCGTTTCGTCGGTGAAAAACTGTTTTTT.

The rearrangement uses TRBV6-5 and TRBJ1-6, with D tentatively TRBD1 (5 bases). This CDR3 is built from 14 residues. V was shortened by 9 bases and J by 0 bases, with 9 bases between the two germline ends. From germline, CDR1 is MNHEY and CDR2 SVGAGI. The CDR3 bases are TGTGCCAGTAGACAGAGCTCCTATAATTCACCCCTCCACTTT. It is translated as CASRQSSYNSPLHF.

The chain combines TRBV4-1 with TRBJ2-1; maybe TRBD2 (6 bases). Germline CDR1 is MGHRA and CDR2 is YSYEKL. The CDR3 runs to 15 residues. The V end lost 1 base, the J end lost 0 bases, and 7 bases lay between the germline ends. The CDR3 region is CASSQVEGSYNEQFF. DNA of the CDR3: TGCGCCAGCAGCCAAGTGGAGGGCTCCTACAATGAGCAGTTCTTC.

This clone came up once. V is TRBV6-6 and J is TRBJ2-7; D is uncertain. V was pared by 6 bases and J by 4 bases, with 16 bases between. Germline V gene lookup returns CDR1 MNHNY and CDR2 SVGAGI (reference sequence). The CDR3 totals 14 residues. The CDR3 protein is CASSPTRSTYEQYF. The DNA for the CDR3 is TGTGCCAGCAGCCCGACAAGGTCGACTTACGAGCAGTACTTC.

The J gene is TRBJ2-5, the V gene TRBV11-2; possibly TRBD2 for D (6 bases). V was shortened by 5 bases and J by 5 bases, with 12 bases between the two germline ends. Germline CDR1 reads SGHAT; CDR2 reads FQNNGV. The CDR3 length is 13 residues. As DNA, the CDR3 is TGTGCCAGCAGCGCTACTAGCTTGGAGACCCAGTACTTC. Its translation is CASSATSLETQYF.